This T cell receptor (beta chain) was recorded in a study of T-cell memory formation after mild COVID-19. It was 5'RACE with constant-segment primers that produced the TCR alpha and TCR beta cDNA libraries, which carried sample barcodes and UMIs. MiXCR was run by TCRdb on the 5' RACE reads, yielding one entry per CDR3 protein. Of roughly 280,000 distinct CDR3 sequences in the sample, about 16% were seen once. This clonotype came up many times. The antigen remains unidentified. Findings of the study overall: In pre-infection memory, a portion of responding clones appeared, which suggested that cross-reactive memory joined.

The germline V gene has CDR1 SGHTA and CDR2 FQGNSA. The CDR3 is made up of 13 amino acids. Trimming took 6 bases from V and 5 from J; bases not matched to a gene: 2. Material for sequencing was PBMCs or a T cell subset sorted from them (not recorded which). This clonotype was sampled from a young man who had mild COVID-19 (a few samples of this study predate the infection). Cell type and time point are not known. The gene calls are TRBV7-2 and TRBJ1-5, with 9 nucleotides matching TRBD1. The CDR3 reads CASSRQGDQPQHF. For the CDR3, the DNA is TGTGCCAGCAGTAGACAGGGGGATCAGCCCCAGCATTTT.